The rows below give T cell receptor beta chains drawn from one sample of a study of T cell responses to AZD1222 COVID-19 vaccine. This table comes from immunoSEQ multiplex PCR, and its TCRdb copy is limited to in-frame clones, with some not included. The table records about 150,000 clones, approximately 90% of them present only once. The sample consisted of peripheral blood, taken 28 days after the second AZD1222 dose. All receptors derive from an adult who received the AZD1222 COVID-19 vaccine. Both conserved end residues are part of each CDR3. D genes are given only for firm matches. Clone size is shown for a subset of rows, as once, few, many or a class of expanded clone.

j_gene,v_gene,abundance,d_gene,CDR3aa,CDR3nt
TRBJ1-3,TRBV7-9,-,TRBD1,CASSDAGTGSGNTIYF,TGTGCCAGCAGCGACGCCGGGACAGGGTCTGGAAACACCATATATTTT
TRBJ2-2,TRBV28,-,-,CASSTSGELFF,TGTGCCAGCAGTACTTCCGGGGAGCTGTTTTTT
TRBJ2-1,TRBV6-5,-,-,CASSYSMGFEQFF,TGTGCCAGCAGTTACTCCATGGGGTTTGAGCAGTTCTTC
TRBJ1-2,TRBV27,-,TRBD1,CASRPTDRGQYYGYTF,TGTGCCAGCAGACCTACGGACAGGGGGCAGTACTATGGCTACACCTTC
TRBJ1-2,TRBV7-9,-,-,CASSLDGGGYGYTF,TGTGCCAGCAGCCTGGACGGGGGCGGCTATGGCTACACCTTC
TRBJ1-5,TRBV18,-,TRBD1,CASSLSGQGNQPQHF,TGTGCCAGCTCATTATCGGGACAGGGCAATCAGCCCCAGCATTTT
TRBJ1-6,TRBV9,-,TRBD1,CASSSPGQQSPLHF,TGTGCCAGCAGCTCGCCGGGACAGCAATCACCCCTCCACTTT
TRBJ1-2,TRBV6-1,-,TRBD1,CASSEPAGQGHYGYTF,TGTGCCAGCAGTGAACCCGCTGGACAGGGGCACTATGGCTACACCTTC
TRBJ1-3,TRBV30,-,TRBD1,CAWSGPNRGTGNTIYF,TGTGCCTGGAGTGGACCCAACAGGGGCACTGGAAACACCATATATTTT
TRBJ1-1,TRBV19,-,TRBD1,CASSMGTVEAFF,TGTGCCAGTAGTATGGGGACAGTTGAAGCTTTCTTT
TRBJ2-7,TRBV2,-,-,CASRGGAAGEQYF,TGTGCCAGCAGGGGGGGGGCCGCCGGCGAGCAGTACTTC
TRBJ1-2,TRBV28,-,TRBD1,CASRKTGLRGYTF,TGTGCCAGCAGGAAGACAGGGCTTAGGGGCTACACCTTC
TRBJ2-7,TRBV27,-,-,CASIRSGGGPYEQYF,TGTGCCAGCATCCGCAGTGGAGGGGGGCCCTACGAGCAGTACTTC
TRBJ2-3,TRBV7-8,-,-,CASSFDRPDTQYF,TGTGCCAGCAGCTTTGATAGGCCAGATACGCAGTATTTT
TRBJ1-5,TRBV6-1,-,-,CASSEHRNRGNQPQHF,TGTGCCAGCAGTGAACATCGAAACCGGGGCAATCAGCCCCAGCATTTT
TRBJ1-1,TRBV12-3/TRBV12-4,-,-,CASSLRRNTEAFF,TGTGCCAGCAGTTTAAGGAGGAACACTGAAGCTTTCTTT
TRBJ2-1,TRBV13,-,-,CASSKLALKGNEQFF,TGTGCCAGCAGCAAACTAGCACTTAAAGGGAATGAGCAGTTCTTC
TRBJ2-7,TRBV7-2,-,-,CASSLSPAVSSYEQYF,TGTGCCAGCAGCTTATCGCCGGCAGTAAGCTCCTACGAGCAGTACTTC
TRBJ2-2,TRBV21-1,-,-,CASSKSPGNTGELFF,TGTGCCAGCAGCAAAAGTCCGGGTAACACCGGGGAGCTGTTTTTT
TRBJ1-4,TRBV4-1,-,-,CASSVWDRDEKLFF,TGCGCCAGCAGCGTCTGGGACCGCGATGAAAAACTGTTTTTT
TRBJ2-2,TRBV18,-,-,CASSPQGGHTGELFF,TGTGCCAGCTCACCACAAGGGGGGCACACCGGGGAGCTGTTTTTT
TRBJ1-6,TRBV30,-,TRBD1,CAWSGGQAGGSPLHF,TGTGCCTGGAGCGGAGGACAGGCCGGGGGTTCACCCCTCCACTTT
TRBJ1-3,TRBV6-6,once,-,CASSSPRSAGNTIYF,TGTGCCAGCAGTAGCCCACGGAGCGCGGGAAACACCATATATTTT
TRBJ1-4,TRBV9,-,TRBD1,CASSVAPAGGMEKLFF,TGTGCCAGCAGCGTAGCTCCGGCAGGGGGGATGGAAAAACTGTTTTTT
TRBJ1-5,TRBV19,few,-,CASSSMVEQPQHF,TGTGCCAGTAGTTCCATGGTCGAGCAGCCCCAGCATTTT
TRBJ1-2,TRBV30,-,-,CAWTPAPKYGYTF,TGTGCCTGGACCCCGGCCCCGAAATATGGCTACACCTTC
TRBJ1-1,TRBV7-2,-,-,CASSLNTEAFF,TGTGCCAGCAGCTTGAACACTGAAGCTTTCTTT
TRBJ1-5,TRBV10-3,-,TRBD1,CAIRDRENQPQHF,TGTGCCATCAGGGACAGGGAAAATCAGCCCCAGCATTTT
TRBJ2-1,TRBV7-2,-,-,CASSLRLVAYNEQFF,TGTGCCAGCAGCCTACGACTAGTAGCATACAATGAGCAGTTCTTC
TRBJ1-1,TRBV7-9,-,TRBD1,CASSLGDRGNTEAFF,TGTGCCAGCAGCTTAGGTGACAGGGGTAACACTGAAGCTTTCTTT
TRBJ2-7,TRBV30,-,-,CAWSDYPGPAYEQYF,TGTGCCTGGAGTGACTACCCTGGACCCGCCTACGAGCAGTACTTC